This T cell receptor beta chain appears in the sequencing data of a study of cytomegalovirus exposure and HLA in healthy donors. Findings and limits, study-wide: Segments of the TCR beta V type were, in most cases, productive about 90% or about 30% of the time in an earlier analysis.

A multiplex PCR was run with 60 Vbeta primers and 13 Jbeta primers. Repertoires were generated with immunoSEQ multiplex PCR, while TCRdb's copy carries only in-frame clones and drops some. This repertoire shows roughly 180,000 clones, 80% found once; its top ten account for around 1.4%. Concerning this clone itself: No antigen is known for it.

The trim removed 5 bases at V and 1 base at J, leaving 10 bases unmatched. The CDR3 is 17 residues long. Per germline, CDR1 SGHRS and CDR2 YFSETQ. This TCR derives from a girl aged 5-17 years in good health and CMV-seropositive. Sequencing used PBMCs. V gene TRBV5-1 combines with J gene TRBJ2-2, with 8 bases identical to TRBD2. CDR3 amino acids: CASRLGALAGNTGELFF. DNA of the CDR3: TGCGCCAGCAGGTTAGGGGCCCTAGCGGGGAACACCGGGGAGCTGTTTTTT.